This TCR beta chain came from a study of blood T cells in healthy people across ages. Study-wide background: Per two T cells, template switching captured roughly one barcoded beta molecule. Broader study findings: Compared with aged donors, long-lived donors showed fewer expanded clones, suggesting selection. In older individuals, TCR beta diversity per million T cells was lower, falling roughly linearly with age. As naive T cell percentage varied, TCR beta diversity correlated strongly with it.

The ends were cut back, 4 bases at V and 0 bases at J, with 10 bases in the middle. The CDR3 is 13 residues long. CDR1 is SQVTM, CDR2 ANQGSEA, per germline. Then a second PCR, running roughly 7 to 12 cycles, was carried out with a sample-barcoded 5' primer and a J-beta primer mix. Via MiXCR, TCRdb re-called the 5' RACE reads, giving one row per CDR3 protein. The sample includes about 1.4 million distinct CDR3 sequences, roughly 64% of them seen just once. This clonotype came up a few times. What it recognizes is unknown. The sequence was collected from a man aged 18 to 35 in good health. The chain has TRBV29-1 and TRBJ2-7; D might be TRBD1 (5 bases). Source material: blood. The CDR3 sequence is CSVVYRSSYEQYF. CDR3 nucleotide sequence: TGCAGCGTTGTTTACAGGAGCTCCTACGAGCAGTACTTC.